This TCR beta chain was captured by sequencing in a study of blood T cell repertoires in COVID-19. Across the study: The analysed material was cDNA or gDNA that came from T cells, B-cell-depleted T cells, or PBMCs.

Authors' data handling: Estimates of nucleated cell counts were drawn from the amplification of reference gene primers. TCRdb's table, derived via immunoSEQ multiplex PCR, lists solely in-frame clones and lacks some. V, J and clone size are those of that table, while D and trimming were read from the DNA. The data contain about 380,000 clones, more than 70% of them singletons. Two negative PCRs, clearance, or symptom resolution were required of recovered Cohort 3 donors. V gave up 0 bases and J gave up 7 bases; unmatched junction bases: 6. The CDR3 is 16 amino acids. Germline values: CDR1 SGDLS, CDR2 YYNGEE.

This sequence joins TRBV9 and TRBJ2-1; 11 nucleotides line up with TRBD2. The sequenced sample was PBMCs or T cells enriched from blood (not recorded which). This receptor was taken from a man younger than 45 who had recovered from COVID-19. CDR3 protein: CASSVGSGGARNEQFF. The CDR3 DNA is TGTGCCAGCAGCGTAGGTAGCGGGGGGGCTCGGAATGAGCAGTTCTTC.